One sample yielded the 14 T cell receptor beta chains listed below, sequenced in a study of T cell changes during pregnancy in multiple sclerosis. Sequencing used immunoSEQ multiplex PCR; TCRdb keeps in-frame clones, though not all of them. The repertoire holds 50,000 or so clones, with about nine tenths as singletons. Sequenced material: peripheral blood, taken after pregnancy. The origin of the receptors is a female donor in good health, enrolled as a control in a pregnancy study.

The chain links TRBV5-6 to TRBJ2-4, with TRBD2 identical over 13 bases. Looked up from germline, CDR1 is SGHDT and CDR2 is YYEEEE. V was pared by 1 base and J by 7 bases, with 11 bases of the junction left unmatched. The CDR3 sequence is 18 residues long. The CDR3 here is CASSLRTGLAGRSNIQYF. The CDR3 coding sequence is TGTGCCAGCAGCTTGAGGACGGGACTAGCGGGGAGGTCGAACATTCAGTACTTC.

V usage is TRBV5-1 and J usage is TRBJ2-5; D possibly corresponds to TRBD1 (5 bases). Per germline, CDR1 SGHRS and CDR2 YFSETQ. Trimming left V 4 bases short and J 2 bases short, with 12 bases between. This CDR3 is 14 amino acids long. CDR3 sequence reads: CASSPQGIQETQYF. In DNA, the CDR3 is TGCGCCAGCAGCCCGCAGGGTATTCAAGAGACCCAGTACTTC. Variable domain in full (rest from reference TRBV5-1 and TRBJ2-5): KAGVTQTPRYLIKTRGQQVTLSCSPISGHRSVSWYQQTPGQGLQFLFEYFSETQRNKGNFPGRFSGRQFSNSRSEMNVSTLELGDSALYLCASSPQGIQETQYFGPGTRLLVL.

The gene calls are TRBV7-2 and TRBJ1-3, with D perhaps TRBD1 (6 bases). Germline CDR1 reads SGHTA; CDR2 reads FQGNSA. Trimming removed 5 bases from V and 5 bases from J, with 13 bases in between. The CDR3 totals 14 residues. CDR3 amino acids: CASSAQDSRNTIYF. Here the CDR3 DNA reads TGTGCCAGCAGCGCACAGGACAGCCGAAACACCATATATTTT.

This rearrangement joins TRBV11-2 to TRBJ1-3; D is possibly TRBD1 (5 bases). This CDR3 is built from 15 residues. The germline CDR1 and CDR2 sequences are SGHAT and FQNNGV. V lost 3 bases, J lost 4 bases, and 13 bases lay in between. The CDR3 spells CASSFGGGFGNTIYF. The CDR3 DNA reads TGTGCCAGCAGCTTTGGGGGGGGATTCGGAAACACCATATATTTT.

The table lists this clone with a count of one. The V gene is TRBV10-3, the J gene TRBJ1-2; TRBD1 matches at 9 bases. In germline, CDR1 is ENHRY, CDR2 SYGVKD. The CDR3 contains 15 residues. The V and J ends lost 0 bases and 7 bases, in that order; junction bases with no gene match: 6. CDR3 coding DNA: TGTGCCATCAGTGAGTCGGACAGGGGTGGTAGTGGCTACACCTTC. Translating gives CAISESDRGGSGYTF.

This chain links TRBV9 with TRBJ2-5; D is perhaps TRBD1 (6 bases). The CDR3 extends over 19 amino acids. The V and J ends lost 0 bases and 0 bases respectively, with 21 bases between them. The germline V gene encodes CDR1 SGDLS and CDR2 YYNGEE. The CDR3 coding sequence is TGTGCCAGCAGCGTAGGTCGATTATGGAGGACAGAGAACCAAGAGACCCAGTACTTC. Translation: CASSVGRLWRTENQETQYF. Based on the CDR3 plus reference TRBV9 and TRBJ2-5, the full variable domain is DSGVTQTPKHLITATGQRVTLRCSPRSGDLSVYWYQQSLDQGLQFLIQYYNGEERAKGNILERFSAQQFPDLHSELNLSSLELGDSALYFCASSVGRLWRTENQETQYFGPGTRLLVL.

This sequence joins TRBV7-9 and TRBJ1-2, with TRBD1 as a possible D gene (6 bases). CDR3 length: 18 residues. Germline V gene data show CDR1 as SEHNR and CDR2 as FQNEAQ (reference sequence). Between the trimmed V and J ends, which lost 3 bases and 6 bases, there was a span of 26 bases. The CDR3 sequence is CASSFAFGDDGQPNGYTF. The CDR3 DNA reads as TGTGCCAGCAGCTTTGCGTTCGGGGACGATGGACAGCCGAATGGCTACACCTTC.

The V gene is TRBV2, the J gene TRBJ1-5, with 10 bases lining up with TRBD1. This CDR3 is built from 14 residues. Germline assignment: CDR1 SNHLY and CDR2 FYNNEI. The ends lost 11 bases at V and 2 bases at J; junction bases unmatched: 6. CDR3 sequence (DNA): TGTGCCGGCTCAGGGACAGGGGGCAATCAGCCCCAGCATTTT. Translated, it gives CAGSGTGGNQPQHF.

V is TRBV2 and J is TRBJ1-3; no firm D call. The germline gives CDR1 SNHLY, CDR2 FYNNEI. With 7 bases removed from V and 4 bases from J, the gap between germline ends came to 11 bases. The CDR3 runs to 13 residues. CDR3 loop: CASTETIGNTIYF. For the CDR3, the DNA is TGTGCCAGCACCGAGACAATCGGAAACACCATATATTTT.

The chain uses TRBV15 and TRBJ2-5; 8 bases are shared with TRBD2. Per germline, CDR1 LNHNV and CDR2 YYDKDF (reference sequence). The CDR3 sequence is 14 residues long. V shed 6 bases, J shed 5 bases, and the junction held 8 bases outside the gene matches. The CDR3 spells CATSTGGGLETQYF. The CDR3 DNA is TGTGCCACCAGTACCGGGGGGGGTTTGGAGACCCAGTACTTC.

The chain employs TRBV30 and TRBJ1-6, with TRBD1 identical over 7 bases. Germline V lookup: CDR1 GTSNPN, CDR2 SVGIG (reference sequence). The length of the CDR3 is 16 residues. The J segment lost 11 bases and the V segment lost 5 bases, leaving 18 bases of the junction unmatched. DNA for the CDR3: TGTGCCTGGGGGTCCGGGACAGCGTCTGTAAGGGCACCCCTCCACTTT. Translation: CAWGSGTASVRAPLHF.

The CDR3 DNA sequence: TGTGCCACCAGCAGAACGGGACTAGCGGGAGCCTACGAGCAGTACTTC. This sequence encodes CATSRTGLAGAYEQYF. The chain carries TRBV15 and TRBJ2-7, with 14 bases matching TRBD2. Per germline, CDR1 LNHNV and CDR2 YYDKDF (reference sequence). CDR3 length: 16 amino acids. V trimming: 2 bases; J trimming: 2 bases; junction bases outside the gene matches: 2.

The CDR3 region has the DNA TGTGCCAGCAGCTTGGGGGGGACCTATGGCTACACCTTC. It codes for CASSLGGTYGYTF. The J gene is TRBJ1-2, the V gene TRBV7-2; maybe TRBD1 (5 bases). V lost 3 bases to trimming and J lost 4 bases, with 9 bases between them. The CDR3 contains 13 residues. CDR1 is SGHTA and CDR2 is FQGNSA in the germline V gene. Supplemented by reference TRBV7-2 and TRBJ1-2, the full variable domain reads GAGVSQSPSNKVTEKGKDVELRCDPISGHTALYWYRQSLGQGLEFLIYFQGNSAPDKSGLPSDRFSAERTGGSVSTLTIQRTQQEDSAVYLCASSLGGTYGYTFGSGTRLTVV.

The V and J genes are TRBV28 and TRBJ1-1, with 8 bases lining up with TRBD1. Trimming removed 10 bases from V and 0 bases from J; junction bases left unmatched: 10. The CDR3 spans 15 residues. Germline V gene data show CDR1 as MDHEN and CDR2 as SYDVKM. The CDR3 loop reads CATRRDRNMNTEAFF. The DNA of the CDR3 is TGTGCCACGCGTCGGGACAGGAACATGAACACTGAAGCTTTCTTT.